A single sample gave rise to the 10 T cell receptor beta chains below, sequenced in a study of T-cell reconstitution after alpha-beta-depleted transplantation in children. As it was prepared, the TCRbeta library received unique molecular identifiers. TCRdb ran MiXCR on the PCR reads and lists one entry per CDR3 protein. The sample has approximately 800,000 distinct CDR3 sequences, roughly 15% seen once. The sequenced sample was PBMCs, mostly from graft donor cells, obtained 360 days after TCRalphabeta/CD19-depleted stem cell transplant. Every receptor here comes from a male patient between 5 and 17 years old who had a stem cell transplant for acute lymphoblastic leukemia, so the T cells may come from the graft donor.

This clonotype has more than one count but fewer than ten. The chain combines TRBV5-1 with TRBJ2-1; D is undetermined. This CDR3 is 13 amino acids long. The germline CDR1 and CDR2 sequences are SGHRS and YFSETQ. The V and J ends lost 4 bases and 8 bases respectively, with 13 bases between them. The CDR3 loop reads CASSRQRSDEQFF. The CDR3 DNA reads as TGCGCCAGCAGCCGGCAGAGGAGTGATGAGCAGTTCTTC.

This clonotype was seen only a few times. The chain uses TRBV2 and TRBJ2-1, with 7 nucleotides matching TRBD2. CDR1 and CDR2 from the germline V gene are SNHLY and FYNNEI. With V trimmed by 6 bases and J by 4 bases, 9 bases remained unmatched. The CDR3 contains 15 residues. In DNA, the CDR3 is TGTGCCAGCAGGAGTGGTGGGAGGGAGTACAATGAGCAGTTCTTC. It is translated as CASRSGGREYNEQFF.

This chain uses TRBV18 with TRBJ2-7, with 7 bases matching TRBD2. The germline gives CDR1 KGHSH, CDR2 LQKENI. J was trimmed by 3 bases and V by 2 bases; bases with no gene match: 4. CDR3 length equals 14 residues. The CDR3 DNA is TGTGCCAGCTCACCAGAGCGGGGAATCTACGAGCAGTACTTC. This sequence encodes CASSPERGIYEQYF. The variable domain in full, with the rest retrieved from reference TRBV18 and TRBJ2-7, is NAGVMQNPRHLVRRRGQEARLRCSPMKGHSHVYWYRQLPEEGLKFMVYLQKENIIDESGMPKERFSAEFPKEGPSILRIQQVVRGDSAAYFCASSPERGIYEQYFGPGTRLTVT.

Worth noting for this clonotype: No conserved phenylalanine or tryptophan ends this CDR3, so it is likely a read error. This chain uses TRBV20-1 with TRBJ1-4; 8 nucleotides agree with TRBD1. The V gene end was trimmed by 0 bases and the J gene end by 7 bases; junction bases not matched to a gene: 7. The CDR3 is 15 amino acids. CDR1 and CDR2 from the germline V gene are DFQATT and SNEGSKA (reference sequence). CDR3 DNA: TGCAGTGCTAGAGACCTGACAGGGGTTTTTGAAAAACTGTTTTCT. Protein: CSARDLTGVFEKLFS.

J is TRBJ2-1 and V is TRBV7-3, with TRBD2 matching over 9 bases. Germline loops: CDR1 SGHTA, CDR2 FQGTGA. The V gene end was trimmed by 1 base and the J gene end by 6 bases; junction bases not matched to a gene: 7. The CDR3 spans 16 residues. The CDR3 here is CASSLIASGITNEQFF. CDR3 in DNA: TGTGCCAGCAGCTTAATAGCTAGCGGGATAACCAATGAGCAGTTCTTC.

Only a few counts were recorded for this clonotype. The V call is TRBV5-8, the J call TRBJ2-3; D is unresolved. This CDR3 has 17 amino acids. Germline values: CDR1 SGHTS, CDR2 YDEGEE. Trimming removed 2 bases from V and 0 bases from J, with 16 bases in between. The CDR3 nucleotides are TGTGCCAGCAGCTTAACATTTGCGGTCGGTAGCACAGATACGCAGTATTTT. Protein: CASSLTFAVGSTDTQYF. The variable domain in full, completed from reference TRBV5-8 and TRBJ2-3, reads EAGVTQSPTHLIKTRGQQATLRCSPISGHTSVYWYQQALGLGLQFLLWYDEGEERNRGNFPPRFSGRQFPNYSSELNVNALELEDSALYLCASSLTFAVGSTDTQYFGPGTRLTVL.

The chain combines TRBV5-1 with TRBJ1-6; 7 bases line up with TRBD1. This CDR3 has 15 amino acids. Germline V lookup: CDR1 SGHRS, CDR2 YFSETQ. Unmatched junction bases numbered 2, after V lost 0 bases and J lost 5 bases. CDR3: CASSLAGQHNSPLHF. CDR3 coding DNA: TGCGCCAGCAGCTTGGCGGGACAGCATAATTCACCCCTCCACTTT.

This clonotype was detected only once. A much larger clone differs by one base, so this may be a read error. The conserved phenylalanine or tryptophan is not found at the CDR3 terminus, so this likely reflects a read error. The V and J genes are TRBV5-1 and TRBJ1-1; TRBD1 matches at 12 bases. Germline V gene sequence: CDR1 SGHRS, CDR2 YFSETQ. The junction had 13 bases not matched to a gene; V was cut back by 2 bases and J by 5 bases. The CDR3 covers 18 residues. The DNA of the CDR3 is TGCGCCAGCAGCTTTCGGGGACAGGGGGCAGGAGGGTGGACTGAAGCTTTCGTT. This sequence encodes CASSFRGQGAGGWTEAFV.

This chain links TRBV29-1 with TRBJ2-2, with D perhaps TRBD2 (5 bases). Germline loops: CDR1 SQVTM, CDR2 ANQGSEA. With 6 bases removed from V and 3 bases from J, the gap between germline ends came to 14 bases. The CDR3 totals 14 residues. In nucleotides, the CDR3 is TGCAGCGTCGGGTGGGGAGCGGACACCGGGGAGCTGTTTTTT. Protein: CSVGWGADTGELFF.

This chain links TRBV4-1 with TRBJ2-7; 7 nucleotides line up with TRBD2. The CDR3 totals 16 residues. Germline loops: CDR1 MGHRA, CDR2 YSYEKL. V dropped 2 bases and J dropped 2; count of bases not matched to a gene: 9. For the CDR3, the DNA is TGCGCCAGCAGCCAACGCGCTCTAGCGGCCACCTACGAGCAGTACTTC. This encodes CASSQRALAATYEQYF.